The next 30 T cell receptor beta chains were all read from a single sample in a study of technical replicates of blood from a few donors. Profiled with immunoSEQ multiplex PCR; TCRdb holds only in-frame clones, not every one. The sample yields roughly 70,000 clones, approximately 94% seen once. Sequences were obtained from T cells isolated from PBMCs. The receptors originated from a human donor in good health.

This chain links TRBV27 with TRBJ2-3, with D perhaps TRBD1 (6 bases). With 6 bases removed from V and 1 base from J, the gap between germline ends came to 23 bases. The CDR3 is 18 amino acids. Germline CDR1 MNHEY, CDR2 SMNVEV (reference sequence). The CDR3 nucleotides are TGTGCCAGCAGACCCACAGGGTTGCTCCGGATGGGCACAGATACGCAGTATTTT. This gives the protein CASRPTGLLRMGTDTQYF.

The rearrangement links TRBV28 to TRBJ2-7; a weak D match, TRBD1 (6 bases). The CDR3 is 11 amino acids. Germline V CDR1 and CDR2: MDHEN, SYDVKM. V shed 4 bases and J shed 5 bases, with 6 bases lying between them. The CDR3 reads CASSYRDEQYF. The CDR3 region has the DNA TGTGCCAGCAGTTACAGGGACGAGCAGTACTTC.

The rearrangement links TRBV9 to TRBJ2-3; 7 bases agree with TRBD1. The trim removed 4 bases at V and 12 bases at J, leaving 17 bases unmatched. Germline V gives CDR1 SGDLS, CDR2 YYNGEE. The CDR3 runs to 15 residues. The CDR3 DNA sequence: TGTGCCAGCAGCCTCCGGGACAGCCGTCTTCAGAGACAGTATTTT. Translating gives CASSLRDSRLQRQYF.

The chain has TRBV9 and TRBJ1-5, with TRBD1 matching over 7 bases. The V gene's germline CDR1 is SGDLS and CDR2 YYNGEE. V was clipped by 5 bases and J by 4 bases; unmatched bases: 9. The CDR3 runs 15 residues. The DNA for the CDR3 is TGTGCCAGCAGTAAAGGGACAGTTTCAAATCAGCCCCAGCATTTT. Its translation is CASSKGTVSNQPQHF.

V is TRBV21-1 and J is TRBJ2-5; the D call in the table, TRBD2, was not verified against the DNA. TRBV21-1 is annotated as a pseudogene. There are 16 residues in the CDR3. CDR3 sequence (DNA): TGTGCCAGCAGCAGGCCCCCAGGAGGGGTATATGAGACCCAGTACTTC. Translated: CASSRPPGGVYETQYF.

This chain connects TRBV7-6 to TRBJ1-5; 7 bases line up with TRBD1. This CDR3 region has 14 residues. Looked up from germline, CDR1 is SGHVS and CDR2 is FNYEAQ. V shed 2 bases and J 6 bases; nucleotides not matched to a gene: 4. In DNA form, the CDR3 reads TGTGCCAGCAGCTTACAAGGGGGCGGTCAGCCCCAGCATTTT. Protein sequence: CASSLQGGGQPQHF.

The chain links TRBV28 to TRBJ1-2; D remains unclear. Germline V gene sequence: CDR1 MDHEN, CDR2 SYDVKM. The V gene lost 1 base and the J gene lost 8 bases, with 11 bases spanning the gap. This CDR3 contains 13 residues. The CDR3 bases are TGTGCCAGCAGTTTATTATCACGAGGGGGCTACACCTTC. It yields the protein CASSLLSRGGYTF.

The J gene is TRBJ1-4, the V gene TRBV6-4; 9 bases align to TRBD1. Losses at the gene ends were 2 bases for V and 6 bases for J; bases not matched to a gene: 4. The CDR3 sequence is 15 residues long. The V gene's germline CDR1 is MRHNA and CDR2 SNTAGT. CDR3 nucleotides: TGTGCCAGCAGTGACCCCCGGGACAGGGATGAAAAACTGTTTTTT. This gives the protein CASSDPRDRDEKLFF.

This chain joins TRBV5-1 and TRBJ2-7; 12 bases map to TRBD2. V gave up 1 base and J gave up 4 bases; unmatched junction bases: 0. This CDR3 is 14 amino acids long. Germline CDR1 and CDR2: SGHRS and YFSETQ. The CDR3 loop is CASSLTSGGYEQYF. The CDR3 coding sequence is TGCGCCAGCAGCTTGACTAGCGGGGGGTACGAGCAGTACTTC.

The chain is built from TRBV6-4 and TRBJ2-4; D unresolved. In germline, CDR1 is MRHNA, CDR2 SNTAGT. The CDR3 is 14 residues long. V was clipped by 1 base and J by 5 bases, with 9 bases between them. The CDR3 loop is CASSDFAGQNIQYF. The CDR3, as DNA: TGTGCCAGCAGTGACTTTGCCGGTCAAAACATTCAGTACTTC.

The V gene is TRBV29-1, the J gene TRBJ1-3; D unclear. V lost 6 bases and J lost 0, with 9 bases in between. This CDR3 spans 13 amino acids. CDR1 is SQVTM, CDR2 ANQGSEA, per germline. CDR3 DNA sequence: TGCAGCGTAGCTTTAAACTCTGGAAACACCATATATTTT. It encodes CSVALNSGNTIYF. Looking up the rest from reference TRBV29-1 and TRBJ1-3 gives the full variable domain: SAVISQKPSRDICQRGTSLTIQCQVDSQVTMMFWYRQQPGQSLTLIATANQGSEATYESGFVIDKFPISRPNLTFSTLTVSNMSPEDSSIYLCSVALNSGNTIYFGEGSWLTVV.

V usage is TRBV19 and J usage is TRBJ2-1; 7 bases agree with TRBD1. CDR1 and CDR2 from the germline V gene are LNHDA and SQIVND (reference sequence). CDR3 size: 13 residues. Trimming took 10 bases from V and 10 from J; bases not matched to a gene: 13. DNA of the CDR3: TGTGCCACCGCGACAGGGCCCTCGGGCGAGCAGTTCTTC. Protein: CATATGPSGEQFF.

CDR3 sequence reads: CAISPRQGVQPQHF. In DNA form, the CDR3 reads TGTGCCATCAGCCCTAGGCAGGGGGTTCAGCCCCAGCATTTT. The chain carries TRBV10-3 and TRBJ1-5, with 7 positions matching TRBD1. Trimming removed 6 bases from V and 6 bases from J; junction bases left unmatched: 8. CDR3 length: 14 amino acids. Germline V gives CDR1 ENHRY, CDR2 SYGVKD.

The rearrangement links TRBV6-1 to TRBJ2-2; D is perhaps TRBD1 (6 bases). CDR1 MNHNS and CDR2 SASEGT come from the germline V gene. This CDR3 is 15 amino acids long. Trimming removed 7 bases at V and 0 bases at J, with 12 bases between. CDR3 sequence reads: CASKSTGANTGELFF. As DNA, the CDR3 is TGTGCCAGCAAATCGACAGGCGCGAACACCGGGGAGCTGTTTTTT.

The CDR3 bases are TGTGCCAGCATCCAGACAGGGGGGAACACTGAAGCTTTCTTT. Translating it yields CASIQTGGNTEAFF. The chain recombines TRBV11-2 with TRBJ1-1, with 9 bases lining up with TRBD1. Germline V CDR1 and CDR2: SGHAT, FQNNGV. After removal of 7 bases from V and 1 base from J, the junction contained 4 bases not matched to a gene. This CDR3 has 14 residues.

The rearrangement links TRBV2 to TRBJ1-2; D is unclear. Per the germline V gene, CDR1 is SNHLY and CDR2 is FYNNEI. This CDR3 is 15 amino acids long. The germline V and J ends were trimmed by 1 base and 3 bases, with 12 bases remaining between them. In DNA, the CDR3 is TGTGCCAGCAGTGAAGTTATACGCGTGGACTATGGCTACACCTTC. Translation gives CASSEVIRVDYGYTF.

The V and J genes are TRBV11-2 and TRBJ2-7, with D perhaps matching TRBD2 (6 bases). This CDR3 has 15 residues. V lost 5 bases, J lost 4 bases, and 18 bases lay in between. CDR1 SGHAT and CDR2 FQNNGV come from the germline V gene. The CDR3 loop is CASSPVTRQGYEQYF. The CDR3 nucleotides are TGTGCCAGCAGCCCCGTGACTAGGCAAGGGTACGAGCAGTACTTC.

This chain uses TRBV20-1 with TRBJ1-1; D is unclear. Germline CDR1 reads DFQATT; CDR2 reads SNEGSKA (reference sequence). This CDR3 spans 11 amino acids. Trimming took off 6 bases at V and 3 bases at J, with 8 bases between the two ends. The CDR3 is CSAMEDTEAFF. The CDR3 DNA reads TGCAGTGCAATGGAGGACACTGAAGCTTTCTTT.

The V and J genes are TRBV19 and TRBJ2-7, with 7 bases matching TRBD1. Per germline, CDR1 LNHDA and CDR2 SQIVND (reference sequence). J was trimmed by 4 bases and V by 5 bases; bases with no gene match: 11. This CDR3 contains 15 residues. This CDR3 reads CASSSIRTGAYEQYF. CDR3 in DNA: TGTGCCAGTAGTTCCATTAGGACAGGTGCTTACGAGCAGTACTTC.

The chain has TRBV2 and TRBJ2-3; 9 nucleotides align to TRBD1. CDR1 and CDR2 from the germline V gene are SNHLY and FYNNEI. The V gene end was trimmed by 6 bases and the J gene end by 2 bases; junction bases not matched to a gene: 9. CDR3 length: 16 amino acids. CDR3 loop: CASRDTGGMVTDTQYF. CDR3 nucleotide sequence: TGTGCCAGCAGAGACACAGGGGGCATGGTCACAGATACGCAGTATTTT.

This rearrangement joins TRBV2 to TRBJ2-2; TRBD2 aligns across 10 bases. V shed 4 bases, J shed 0 bases, and the junction held 5 bases outside the gene matches. CDR3 length: 17 residues. Germline assignment: CDR1 SNHLY and CDR2 FYNNEI. The CDR3 sequence: CASSGASGRANTGELFF. The CDR3 DNA is TGTGCCAGCAGTGGAGCCAGCGGGAGGGCGAACACCGGGGAGCTGTTTTTT.

V usage is TRBV28 and J usage is TRBJ2-7; maybe TRBD1 (7 bases). Germline CDR1 and CDR2: MDHEN and SYDVKM. Trimming cost V 7 bases and J 3 bases, with 16 bases left between them. This CDR3 is 14 amino acids long. The DNA of the CDR3 is TGTGCCAGCAACCCGCAGGGGGACTTCTACGAGCAGTACTTC. It encodes CASNPQGDFYEQYF.

The chain carries TRBV29-1 and TRBJ2-7, with D uncertain. V was clipped by 4 bases and J by 3 bases, with 10 bases between them. This CDR3 comprises 12 residues. The germline V gene encodes CDR1 SQVTM and CDR2 ANQGSEA. DNA for the CDR3: TGCAGCGTTGTCCCCGACAACTACGAGCAGTACTTC. Translation: CSVVPDNYEQYF.

V usage is TRBV5-1 and J usage is TRBJ1-2; D uncertain. This CDR3 comprises 13 residues. Germline lookup yields CDR1 SGHRS and CDR2 YFSETQ. V lost 0 bases, J lost 3 bases, and 6 bases lay in between. The CDR3: CASSLAPDYGYTF. CDR3 nucleotide sequence: TGCGCCAGCAGCTTGGCCCCGGACTATGGCTACACCTTC.

The genes are TRBV20-1 and TRBJ1-1, with D hard to call. This CDR3 is built from 11 residues. Trimming took off 3 bases at V and 5 bases at J, with 7 bases between the two ends. CDR1 is DFQATT, CDR2 SNEGSKA, per germline (reference sequence). CDR3 protein: CSARSGTEAFF. The CDR3 DNA reads as TGCAGTGCTAGGTCGGGGACTGAAGCTTTCTTT.

The genes are TRBV4-1 and TRBJ2-3, with TRBD2 matching 7 bases. The CDR3 has 19 amino acids. Germline lookup yields CDR1 MGHRA and CDR2 YSYEKL. The V gene end was trimmed by 2 bases and the J gene end by 0 bases; junction bases not matched to a gene: 14. In nucleotides, the CDR3 is TGCGCCAGCAGCCAAACCCGAGACCTTAGCGGGCCTAGCACAGATACGCAGTATTTT. This sequence encodes CASSQTRDLSGPSTDTQYF.

This sequence joins TRBV6-1 and TRBJ2-1, with 11 bases identical to TRBD1. V lost 5 bases and J lost 9; bases outside the gene matches: 6. Germline CDR1 MNHNS, CDR2 SASEGT. The CDR3 length is 14 residues. In nucleotides, the CDR3 is TGTGCCAGCAGTCTGAGGACAGGGGGCGTTGAGCAGTTCTTC. It encodes CASSLRTGGVEQFF.

In this sample, this clone turned up once. The chain couples TRBV30 to TRBJ1-1; D gene unclear. This CDR3 spans 14 amino acids. V lost 0 bases and J lost 4, with 12 bases in between. Germline V gives CDR1 GTSNPN, CDR2 SVGIG (reference sequence). CDR3 sequence (DNA): TGTGCCTGGAGTGTTGACGGCCGGGGCACTGAAGCTTTCTTT. It is translated as CAWSVDGRGTEAFF.

This chain joins TRBV11-2 and TRBJ2-4; 11 positions agree with TRBD1. From germline, CDR1 is SGHAT and CDR2 FQNNGV. The CDR3 has 16 residues. V lost 5 bases to trimming and J lost 0 bases; unmatched junction nucleotides: 3. The CDR3 loop reads CASSAGTGGAKNIQYF. CDR3 sequence (DNA): TGTGCCAGCAGCGCGGGGACAGGGGGAGCCAAAAACATTCAGTACTTC.

V gene TRBV7-3 combines with J gene TRBJ2-5, with D possibly being TRBD2 (6 bases). V was shortened by 3 bases and J by 3 bases, with 14 bases between the two germline ends. Per the germline V gene, CDR1 is SGHTA and CDR2 is FQGTGA. The CDR3 has 15 amino acids. For the CDR3, the DNA is TGTGCCAGCAGCTTCGCCGGGAGTACGGAAGAGACCCAGTACTTC. Amino acid sequence: CASSFAGSTEETQYF.